Listed below are T cell receptor beta chains from one sample, sequenced in a study of CD8+ T cells in alopecia areata. Data came from immunoSEQ multiplex PCR; TCRdb stores just in-frame clones and leaves some out. The sample lists fewer than 200,000 clones, less than 80% occurring once. The specimen comprised CD4+ T cells sorted from blood, sampled at week 24, from a patient treated with tofacitinib. These receptors originate from a human donor with alopecia areata. The CDR3 runs from the conserved cysteine through the conserved F or W. A D gene is named only where the DNA matches it firmly. Size is omitted from some rows. Given values are once, few, many or a class for expanded clones.

cdr3_aa: CASSFKGRNEKLFF
cdr3_nt: TGTGCCAGCAGCTTCAAGGGCCGTAATGAAAAACTGTTTTTT
d_call: -
j_call: TRBJ1-4
clone_size: -
v_call: TRBV5-6

cdr3_aa: CASSEGTGGYTDTQYF
cdr3_nt: TGTGCCAGCAGTGAAGGAACGGGGGGGTACACAGATACGCAGTATTTT
d_call: TRBD2
j_call: TRBJ2-3
clone_size: -
v_call: TRBV6-1

cdr3_aa: CSATLEYEQYF
cdr3_nt: TGCAGTGCTACGCTCGAATACGAGCAGTACTTC
d_call: -
j_call: TRBJ2-7
clone_size: -
v_call: TRBV20-1

cdr3_aa: CASSSPALASGANVLTF
cdr3_nt: TGTGCCAGCAGCTCCCCCGCCTTAGCATCCGGGGCCAACGTCCTGACTTTC
d_call: -
j_call: TRBJ2-6
clone_size: -
v_call: TRBV7-9

cdr3_aa: CASSLQGTGELFF
cdr3_nt: TGTGCCAGCAGTTTACAGGGCACCGGGGAGCTGTTTTTT
d_call: -
j_call: TRBJ2-2
clone_size: -
v_call: TRBV27

cdr3_aa: CASSQASLDPAKNIQYF
cdr3_nt: TGCGCCAGCAGCCAAGCGTCCCTCGACCCCGCCAAAAACATTCAGTACTTC
d_call: -
j_call: TRBJ2-4
clone_size: -
v_call: TRBV4-1

cdr3_aa: CATSRDKGRVKGYTF
cdr3_nt: TGTGCCACCAGCAGAGATAAGGGACGGGTAAAAGGCTACACCTTC
d_call: -
j_call: TRBJ1-2
clone_size: -
v_call: TRBV15

cdr3_aa: CASSLGGSRVDTQYF
cdr3_nt: TGCGCCAGCAGCTTAGGCGGGTCGCGGGTTGATACGCAGTATTTT
d_call: -
j_call: TRBJ2-3
clone_size: -
v_call: TRBV5-1

cdr3_aa: CASSPLTSDTQYF
cdr3_nt: TGTGCCAGCAGTCCCCTTACATCAGATACGCAGTATTTT
d_call: -
j_call: TRBJ2-3
clone_size: -
v_call: TRBV2

cdr3_aa: CATSRDPLGGHIQYF
cdr3_nt: TGTGCCACCAGCAGAGATCCTTTGGGTGGGCACATTCAGTACTTC
d_call: -
j_call: TRBJ2-4
clone_size: once
v_call: TRBV15

cdr3_aa: CSVRGGGGQVNTEAFF
cdr3_nt: TGCAGCGTGCGAGGGGGGGGTGGACAGGTGAACACTGAAGCTTTCTTT
d_call: TRBD1
j_call: TRBJ1-1
clone_size: -
v_call: TRBV29-1

cdr3_aa: CASSYRDEQYF
cdr3_nt: TGTGCCAGCAGCTACAGGGACGAGCAGTACTTC
d_call: -
j_call: TRBJ2-7
clone_size: -
v_call: TRBV13

cdr3_aa: CASSPTGDTEAFF
cdr3_nt: TGTGCCAGTAGTCCGACAGGGGATACTGAAGCTTTCTTT
d_call: TRBD1
j_call: TRBJ1-1
clone_size: -
v_call: TRBV19

cdr3_aa: CSTDRTSARTDTQYF
cdr3_nt: TGCAGCACCGACCGGACTAGCGCCCGCACAGATACGCAGTATTTT
d_call: TRBD2
j_call: TRBJ2-3
clone_size: -
v_call: TRBV29-1

cdr3_aa: CASSLPGAPNEKLFF
cdr3_nt: TGTGCCAGCAGCTTACCGGGGGCACCTAATGAAAAACTGTTTTTT
d_call: -
j_call: TRBJ1-4
clone_size: few
v_call: TRBV7-9

cdr3_aa: CSVVKGATDTQYF
cdr3_nt: TGCAGCGTTGTTAAGGGGGCGACAGATACGCAGTATTTT
d_call: TRBD1
j_call: TRBJ2-3
clone_size: -
v_call: TRBV29-1

cdr3_aa: CSARTGINQPQHF
cdr3_nt: TGCAGCGCTCGGACTGGAATCAATCAGCCCCAGCATTTT
d_call: -
j_call: TRBJ1-5
clone_size: few
v_call: TRBV29-1

cdr3_aa: CSVEVPKQGYNEQFF
cdr3_nt: TGCAGCGTTGAAGTTCCGAAACAGGGCTACAATGAGCAGTTCTTC
d_call: -
j_call: TRBJ2-1
clone_size: -
v_call: TRBV29-1

cdr3_aa: CACDPQDYGYTF
cdr3_nt: TGTGCCTGCGACCCTCAGGACTATGGCTACACCTTC
d_call: -
j_call: TRBJ1-2
clone_size: -
v_call: TRBV30

cdr3_aa: CASSSGQGSNQPQHF
cdr3_nt: TGTGCCAGCAGTTCGGGACAGGGAAGCAATCAGCCCCAGCATTTT
d_call: TRBD1
j_call: TRBJ1-5
clone_size: -
v_call: TRBV2

cdr3_aa: CSARGGTEAFF
cdr3_nt: TGCAGTGCTAGAGGTGGGACAGAAGCTTTCTTT
d_call: -
j_call: TRBJ1-1
clone_size: -
v_call: TRBV20-1